The source of this T cell receptor (beta chain) is a study of blood T cell repertoires in COVID-19. Study context: PBMCs, B-cell-depleted T cells, or T cells were the source of the cDNA or gDNA that made up the material.

Concerning this clone: The sample has other DNA sequences that encode this CDR3 too.

Original handling: Amplification of reference gene primers was used by the study to estimate nucleated cell counts. Clones were read by immunoSEQ multiplex PCR, and TCRdb kept only the in-frame ones, dropping some. That table furnishes V, J and clone size, whereas the DNA furnished D and trimming. The sample lists a few hundred thousand clones, around 83% seen once, with 6.6% in the top ten. Contact with a PCR-confirmed or clinician-diagnosed COVID-19 case occurred within 2 weeks of entry. Trimming took 1 base from V and 6 from J, leaving 6 bases between them. This CDR3 is built from 12 residues. In germline, CDR1 is SEHNR, CDR2 FQNEAQ (reference sequence).

The chain carries TRBV7-9 and TRBJ1-1; D gene uncertain. This sequence originates from a woman between 45 and 65 years old who had been exposed to COVID-19. Sequenced sample: PBMCs or T cells enriched from blood (not recorded which). The CDR3, as DNA: TGTGCCAGCAGCTTAGGCGGTCCTGAAGCTTTCTTT. Translating gives CASSLGGPEAFF.